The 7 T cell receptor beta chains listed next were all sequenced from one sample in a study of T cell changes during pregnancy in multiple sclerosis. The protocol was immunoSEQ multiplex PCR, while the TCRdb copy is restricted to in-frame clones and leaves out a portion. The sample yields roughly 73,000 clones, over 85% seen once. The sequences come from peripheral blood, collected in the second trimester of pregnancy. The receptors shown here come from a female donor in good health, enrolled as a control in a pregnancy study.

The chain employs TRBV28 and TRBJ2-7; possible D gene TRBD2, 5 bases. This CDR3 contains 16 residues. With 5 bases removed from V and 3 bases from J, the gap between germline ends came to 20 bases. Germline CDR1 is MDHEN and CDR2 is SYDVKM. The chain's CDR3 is CASSPQTGITYYEQYF. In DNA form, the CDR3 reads TGTGCCAGCAGTCCCCAGACCGGGATAACATACTACGAGCAGTACTTC.

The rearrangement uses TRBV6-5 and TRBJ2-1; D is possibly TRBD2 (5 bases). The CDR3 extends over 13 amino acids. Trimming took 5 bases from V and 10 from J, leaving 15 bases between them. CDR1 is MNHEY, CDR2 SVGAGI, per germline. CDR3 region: CASSRVRGKEQFF. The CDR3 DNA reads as TGTGCCAGCAGTCGCGTCCGGGGTAAGGAGCAGTTCTTC.

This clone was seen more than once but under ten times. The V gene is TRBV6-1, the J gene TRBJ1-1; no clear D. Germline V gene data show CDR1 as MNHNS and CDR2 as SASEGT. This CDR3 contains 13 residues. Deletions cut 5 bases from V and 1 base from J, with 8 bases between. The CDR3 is CASSTHPNTEAFF. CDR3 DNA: TGTGCCAGCAGTACTCATCCGAACACTGAAGCTTTCTTT.

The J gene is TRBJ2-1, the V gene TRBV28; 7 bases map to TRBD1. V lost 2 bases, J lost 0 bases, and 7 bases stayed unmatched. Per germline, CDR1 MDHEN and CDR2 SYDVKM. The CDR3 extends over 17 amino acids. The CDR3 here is CASSLLFGTDSYNEQFF. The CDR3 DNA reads TGTGCCAGCAGTTTACTTTTCGGGACAGACTCCTACAATGAGCAGTTCTTC.

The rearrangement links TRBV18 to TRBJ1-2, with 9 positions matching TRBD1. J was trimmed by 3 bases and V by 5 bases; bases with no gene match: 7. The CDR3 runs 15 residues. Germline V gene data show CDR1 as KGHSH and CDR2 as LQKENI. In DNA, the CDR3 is TGTGCCAGCTCAAGTAGGGACAGGGAGTACTATGGCTACACCTTC. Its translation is CASSSRDREYYGYTF.

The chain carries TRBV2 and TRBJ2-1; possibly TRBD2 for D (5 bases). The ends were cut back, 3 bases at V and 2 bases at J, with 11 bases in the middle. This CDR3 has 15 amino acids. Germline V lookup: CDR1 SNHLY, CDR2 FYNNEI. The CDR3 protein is CASSDSRGTYNEQFF. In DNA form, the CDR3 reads TGTGCCAGCAGTGATTCCCGGGGAACCTACAATGAGCAGTTCTTC.

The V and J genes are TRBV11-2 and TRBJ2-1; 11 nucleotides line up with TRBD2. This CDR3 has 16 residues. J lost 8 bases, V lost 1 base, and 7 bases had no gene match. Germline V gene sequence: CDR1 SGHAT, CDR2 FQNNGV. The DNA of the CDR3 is TGTGCCAGCAGCTTAGTAGCGGGGGGGCCGGGGGATGAGCAGTTCTTC. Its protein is CASSLVAGGPGDEQFF.